A single T cell receptor (beta chain) is shown here with its context. This clonotype was found a few times. Its antigen has not been determined. No quality values exist for individual bases; no much larger clone is one base distant. Library creation used multiplex PCR. The sequencing machine was an Illumina HiSeq 4000. TCR beta libraries were built with iRepertoire HTBI primers and Arm-PCR amplification of CDR3 regions. Before sequencing, the PCR products went through gel purification. For the original study's pipeline: Gene usage analysis of CDR3 amino acid clonotypes relied on the roughly 60 TRBV and more than twelve TRBJ segments identified across samples. COPE and FqMerger were used to merge filtered high-quality paired reads into contigs. Contigs were aligned with BLAST to IMGT TRBV, TRBD and TRBJ reference genes, and CDR3 was defined per IMGT. Clonotypes above 0.1% frequency were classified as highly expanded clones. Shannon entropy was used to measure repertoire diversity, and the Gini coefficient was used to measure V-J evenness. A clonotype found in more than one individual was treated as public. Through fastp at Q25 and MiXCR, TCRdb rebuilt clones from the public reads, retaining in-frame beta chains. Rows with one shared CDR3 protein collapse into an entry with the most common genes and DNA. TCRdb assigned the V and J calls; the authors' analysis was not used. A total of about 540,000 distinct CDR3 sequences appear in this sample, about 13% of them only once. The ten largest clones take up more than 8.5% of the sample.

The sample is drawn from a study of regulatory T cells in long-lasting Graves disease (dated by TCRdb to the early 2020s). About the full investigation: Antithyroid drugs had been taken for less than 3 months by newly diagnosed Graves' disease patients. This study used TCR sequencing and RNA sequencing of peripheral blood to compare persistent Graves' disease patients against newly diagnosed Graves' disease patients. The study was registered as a clinical trial and conducted in China. A total of 33 samples were covered by TCR sequencing, comprising approximately 13 persistent and about 20 newly diagnosed Graves' disease patients.

The sample's time point, from its label and the paper: newly diagnosed GD, antithyroid drugs for less than 3 months. RNA was extracted from PBMCs in TRIzol for both TCR sequencing and RNA sequencing. Graves' disease was diagnosed according to American Thyroid Association guidelines. The patients came from an endocrinology department in Xi'an, China. Each patient gave approximately 8.8 milliliters of peripheral blood, collected in an EDTA anticoagulant tube. Ficoll Paque Plus density gradient separation was used to isolate PBMCs, and no additional T cell sorting was done. An Agilent 2100 Bioanalyzer and agarose gel were used to check RNA quality, while a NanoDrop 2000 measured RNA concentration. The junction carries 17 bases between V and J, which are trimmed by 3 bases and 5 bases respectively. Sequences MGHRA (CDR1) and YSYEKL (CDR2) are obtained from the germline V gene. The CDR3 has 16 amino acids, counting the end cysteine and phenylalanine. Only the CDR3 DNA stays, 48 bases, in frame from base 1.

Study-wide findings and limitations: More public clonotypes were shared among persistent patients (roughly 2,900) than among newly diagnosed patients (roughly 1,000). Sequencing and analysis were limited to the TCR beta chain. The authors acknowledged the small sample size as a limitation that may reduce accuracy. TRBV28, TRBJ1-2 and TRBJ2-5 were preferentially used in persistent disease, while TRBV20-1 and TRBJ2-1 were favored in newly diagnosed disease. Persistent Graves' disease patients showed lower TCR Shannon entropy and fewer highly expanded clones than newly diagnosed patients, suggesting clonal expansion. Only peripheral blood was studied, because thyroid tissue, the primary lesion, was inaccessible.

Another study also made use of these data, one on T cells in Graves' hyperthyroidism and ophthalmopathy. Taken from the second paper: Stable Graves' hyperthyroidism was defined as the absence of progression to ophthalmopathy over 18 months of follow-up. Hyperthyroidism patients were newly diagnosed, had a disease duration of under 2 months, and were aged 18 to 65 years. Exclusion was applied to patients with uncontrolled infections, other autoimmune diseases, pregnancy or lactation. Diagnoses were established on the basis of clinical symptoms, serum thyroxine and TRAb, thyroid ultrasound, and orbital computed tomography. The TCR CDR3 was subjected to a first round of RT-PCR using the HTBI primer set and the Qiagen OneStep RT-PCR kit. Most expanded thyroid clonotypes (frequency above 0.001) were also found in blood, which suggests that blood repertoires may mirror thyroid immune responses. Ophthalmopathy was separated from stable hyperthyroidism by a 13 V-J signature model, with around 90% sensitivity and about 84% specificity obtained in cross-validation and 80%/75% obtained in testing. In validation, the model predicted progression to ophthalmopathy with approximately 70% sensitivity and roughly 75% specificity, a median of 6.5 months before onset. TCR V-J signatures able to tell the groups apart were searched for in a discovery cohort of about a hundred patients, of whom approximately 40 had Graves' ophthalmopathy and roughly 59 had stable Graves' hyperthyroidism. Prospective prediction of ophthalmopathy was tested in an independent validation cohort of fewer than 20 hyperthyroidism patients and 15 to 17 patients who later progressed to ophthalmopathy. The approximately 97 discovery patients were randomly divided into training and test sets at a 7:3 ratio. In addition, the study compared T-cell repertoires in thyroid tissue and in blood from about 6 Graves' hyperthyroidism patients. After blood sampling, hyperthyroidism patients were treated with methimazole at a starting dose of 30 mg daily, and ophthalmopathy patients were treated with high-dose intravenous methylprednisolone. A second multiplex PCR round built the libraries, followed by size selection and purification. Libraries were sequenced paired-end with 100 bp reads on an Illumina HiSeq2000. SOAPnuke was used to process the raw data, removing reads that contained adapters or uncalled bases, had a mean Phred below 15, or lacked an exact match to the constant primer or identifier. High-quality paired reads were merged with COPE v1.2.5, and unique nucleotide sequences were defined as clonotypes. Clonotypes were aligned to IMGT TRBV, TRBD and TRBJ reference segments using MiTCR v1.1. Analysis was restricted to V-J combinations with a frequency above 0.0001, which covered roughly 99% of repertoires. A TCS score was defined as the ratio between F50 (clonal expansion) and ExV (chaos), using BLOSUM62-based TCRdist between CDR3 peptides within each V-J. Welch's t-statistics and random forest reduced fewer than 550 V-J features to roughly 13, which were used in a naive Bayes classifier (R e1071). No statistical method was used to set the sample size in advance, and investigators knew the group allocation. TCR Vbeta CDR3 sequencing of fewer than 150 peripheral blood samples (more than 40 ophthalmopathy, 75 hyperthyroidism and roughly 17 progressor patients) is reported in the paper.

Specimen: peripheral blood mononuclear cells (PBMCs), collected at new diagnosis, from a patient treated with antithyroid drugs. This TCR was sampled from a man aged 25 to 40 with Graves disease. Donor details come from another sample of the same person, matched by shared clones. Recombination connected TRBV4-1 to TRBJ2-1, with the D gene too uncertain to name. The DNA sequence is TGCGCCAGCAGCCACCCTAGGGAAGGGAAGGACAATGAGCAGTTCTTC. This translates into CASSHPREGKDNEQFF.